These 18 T cell receptor beta chains share one sample of origin, sequenced in a study of regulatory T cells in long-lasting Graves disease. For TCR beta, libraries came from iRepertoire HTBI primers and Arm-PCR of CDR3 regions. TCRdb re-called the multiplex PCR reads through MiXCR, storing one row per CDR3 protein. The sample consists of fewer than 500,000 distinct CDR3 sequences, 16% of them appearing once. Time point: newly diagnosed GD, antithyroid drugs for less than 3 months. PBMC RNA served as the TCR library source. These data were likewise used in another study, on T cells in Graves' hyperthyroidism and ophthalmopathy.

The specimen was peripheral blood mononuclear cells (PBMCs), collected at new diagnosis, from a patient treated with antithyroid drugs. These receptors all come from a man aged 40-49 years with Graves disease.

The chain carries TRBV5-1 and TRBJ1-2, with D hard to call. The CDR3 is 13 residues long. The V end lost 7 bases, the J end lost 8 bases, and 18 bases lay between the germline ends. The germline V gene encodes CDR1 SGHRS and CDR2 YFSETQ. The CDR3 protein is CASATATGWGYTF. Here the CDR3 DNA reads TGCGCCAGCGCTACGGCCACGGGGTGGGGCTACACCTTC.

This clonotype was detected many times. CDR3 in DNA: TGCGCCAGCAGCTTGGCCGGGGCCGTGAACACTGAAGCTTTCTTT. Its protein product is CASSLAGAVNTEAFF. V gene TRBV5-1 combines with J gene TRBJ1-1; possible D gene TRBD1, 5 bases. Germline CDR1 is SGHRS and CDR2 is YFSETQ. The CDR3 runs 15 residues. The germline V and J ends were trimmed by 0 bases and 0 bases, with 9 bases remaining between them.

This clonotype was counted ten times or more. This sequence joins TRBV11-2 and TRBJ2-2, with unresolved D. The CDR3 sequence is 14 residues long. The germline gives CDR1 SGHAT, CDR2 FQNNGV. Trimming took 4 bases from V and 4 from J, leaving 10 bases between them. DNA of the CDR3: TGTGCCAGCAGCTCTTTAAGTGCCACCGGGGAGCTGTTTTTT. This translates into CASSSLSATGELFF.

This clonotype was found many times. This chain joins TRBV19 and TRBJ1-5, with TRBD1 matching 7 bases. V shed 10 bases, J shed 2 bases, and the junction held 11 bases outside the gene matches. The CDR3 is 15 residues long. Per the germline V gene, CDR1 is LNHDA and CDR2 is SQIVND (reference sequence). The CDR3 DNA is TGTGCCACAGACAGGGTCCCCTTCGGCAATCAGCCCCAGCATTTT. This encodes CATDRVPFGNQPQHF.

This clonotype has only a few counts. This CDR3 is CASSVQGGKNQPQHF. The CDR3 DNA is TGTGCCAGCAGCGTCCAGGGGGGGAAAAATCAGCCCCAGCATTTT. This chain connects TRBV2 to TRBJ1-5, with 7 positions matching TRBD1. The trim removed 6 bases at V and 4 bases at J, leaving 9 bases unmatched. Germline V gene lookup returns CDR1 SNHLY and CDR2 FYNNEI. CDR3 length equals 15 residues.

This clonotype was recorded many times. This rearrangement joins TRBV30 to TRBJ2-7; D gene unclear. Germline-derived CDR1 and CDR2 are GTSNPN and SVGIG (reference sequence). The CDR3 sequence is 12 residues long. The V and J ends lost 0 bases and 4 bases respectively, with 7 bases between them. CDR3: CAWSVLQYEQYF. As DNA, the CDR3 is TGTGCCTGGAGTGTACTACAGTACGAGCAGTACTTC.

The gene calls are TRBV9 and TRBJ1-6; 10 bases map to TRBD1. V lost 4 bases to trimming and J lost 14 bases; unmatched junction nucleotides: 9. The germline V gene has CDR1 SGDLS and CDR2 YYNGEE. CDR3 length: 14 residues. The CDR3 reads CASSSRDRGKSLHF. CDR3 DNA: TGTGCCAGCAGCTCCCGGGACAGGGGAAAATCCCTCCACTTT. Full variable domain (remainder filled in from reference TRBV9 and TRBJ1-6): DSGVTQTPKHLITATGQRVTLRCSPRSGDLSVYWYQQSLDQGLQFLIQYYNGEERAKGNILERFSAQQFPDLHSELNLSSLELGDSALYFCASSSRDRGKSLHFGNGTRLTVT.

The chain is built from TRBV2 and TRBJ2-2; D possibly corresponds to TRBD1 (5 bases). This CDR3 is 17 amino acids long. V dropped 6 bases and J dropped 0 bases, with 17 bases sitting between them. Germline-derived CDR1 and CDR2 are SNHLY and FYNNEI. The CDR3 nucleotides are TGTGCCAGCAGCGGAGACAGAACTATCGCGAACACCGGGGAGCTGTTTTTT. Protein sequence: CASSGDRTIANTGELFF.

This clonotype appeared a few times. The chain employs TRBV6-1 and TRBJ1-5, with D unresolved. This CDR3 has 14 residues. The V gene's germline CDR1 is MNHNS and CDR2 SASEGT. V was shortened by 7 bases and J by 5 bases, with 15 bases between the two germline ends. CDR3 in amino acids: CASTAGSKHQPQHF. CDR3 nucleotide sequence: TGTGCCAGCACGGCTGGCAGCAAACATCAGCCCCAGCATTTT.

This clonotype was picked up many times. This rearrangement joins TRBV6-1 to TRBJ2-7; a possible D gene is TRBD1 (5 bases). Germline loops: CDR1 MNHNS, CDR2 SASEGT. V was trimmed by 4 bases and J by 2 bases, leaving 15 bases between them. CDR3 length: 15 amino acids. The CDR3, as DNA: TGTGCCAGCAGTGCCGAGGACACGCTACCCTACGAGCAGTACTTC. It specifies CASSAEDTLPYEQYF.

This clonotype was recorded many times. This sequence joins TRBV18 and TRBJ2-3, with TRBD2 matching over 8 bases. V lost 4 bases and J lost 2; bases outside the gene matches: 11. The germline V gene encodes CDR1 KGHSH and CDR2 LQKENI. The CDR3 extends over 17 amino acids. The CDR3 DNA sequence: TGTGCCAGCTCACAAGTCGGGGCGGGAGGAAACACAGATACGCAGTATTTT. Its translation: CASSQVGAGGNTDTQYF.

The rearrangement joins TRBV20-1 to TRBJ2-5; TRBD2 matches at 11 bases. CDR3 length equals 15 residues. The ends lost 2 bases at V and 1 base at J; junction bases unmatched: 3. CDR1 is DFQATT and CDR2 is SNEGSKA in the germline V gene (reference sequence). Here the CDR3 DNA reads TGCAGTGCTAGATTAGCGGGAGGGCCCCAAGAGACCCAGTACTTC. Its protein is CSARLAGGPQETQYF.

This clonotype was recorded at least ten times. V usage is TRBV20-1 and J usage is TRBJ2-7, with D perhaps given as TRBD1 or TRBD2 (5 bases each). Germline CDR1 DFQATT, CDR2 SNEGSKA (reference sequence). V was shortened by 0 bases and J by 5 bases, with 11 bases between the two germline ends. The CDR3 extends over 13 amino acids. The CDR3 bases are TGCAGTGCTAGAGATCCCAGGGACCACGAGCAGTACTTC. Translating it yields CSARDPRDHEQYF.

The rearrangement uses TRBV18 and TRBJ2-7; the D gene is possibly TRBD2 (6 bases). Germline V gives CDR1 KGHSH, CDR2 LQKENI. The CDR3 extends over 13 amino acids. V lost 3 bases and J 3 bases, leaving 9 bases between the germline ends. The CDR3 DNA reads TGTGCCAGCTCACCGGGACTTCACTACGAGCAGTACTTC. Translation gives CASSPGLHYEQYF.

This clonotype was found many times. This chain joins TRBV28 and TRBJ2-7; 8 bases agree with TRBD2. Germline CDR1 reads MDHEN; CDR2 reads SYDVKM. This CDR3 has 16 amino acids. V was clipped by 5 bases and J by 1 base; unmatched bases: 10. The CDR3 DNA reads TGTGCCAGCAGTGGGGCGGCGGGAGGAGGGTCCTACGAGCAGTACTTC. Protein product: CASSGAAGGGSYEQYF.

This clonotype was counted ten times or more. The rearrangement links TRBV20-1 to TRBJ2-7; 9 bases align to TRBD1. Looked up from germline, CDR1 is DFQATT and CDR2 is SNEGSKA (reference sequence). The J segment lost 3 bases and the V segment lost 5 bases, leaving 2 bases of the junction unmatched. This CDR3 has 12 amino acids. CDR3 coding DNA: TGCAGTGCTTCGGGACAGGGCTACGAGCAGTACTTC. Translated, it gives CSASGQGYEQYF.

This clonotype occurred many times. The chain joins TRBV20-1 to TRBJ2-2, with D tentatively TRBD2 (7 bases). Germline CDR1 and CDR2: DFQATT and SNEGSKA (reference sequence). The length of the CDR3 is 15 residues. V was trimmed by 5 bases and J by 4 bases, leaving 17 bases between them. The CDR3 here is CSAPAGAVPTGELFF. In DNA, the CDR3 is TGCAGTGCTCCGGCGGGGGCGGTCCCCACCGGGGAGCTGTTTTTT.

This clonotype was observed many times. The rearrangement joins TRBV11-2 to TRBJ2-5; possible D gene TRBD2, 5 bases. CDR1 and CDR2 from the germline V gene are SGHAT and FQNNGV. This CDR3 is built from 16 residues. V was shortened by 4 bases and J by 4 bases, with 19 bases between the two germline ends. The CDR3 DNA follows: TGTGCCAGCAGCTCGGGCGGGCTAGCCAGTCGAGAGACCCAGTACTTC. Its translation is CASSSGGLASRETQYF.